This passage covers 29 T cell receptor beta chains from one sample sequenced in a study of cytomegalovirus exposure and HLA in healthy donors. PCR amplification relied on 60 Vbeta primers (plus 13 Jbeta primers). Generated by immunoSEQ multiplex PCR, the TCRdb table keeps only in-frame clones and is missing some. This table has 54,000 or so clones, 70% appearing once. Sequencing used PBMCs. These receptors were obtained from a woman in her sixties or seventies in good health and CMV-seropositive.

J is TRBJ2-1 and V is TRBV2; possible D gene TRBD1, 6 bases. CDR3 length: 15 amino acids. Germline V lookup: CDR1 SNHLY, CDR2 FYNNEI. The V end lost 9 bases, the J end lost 7 bases, and 22 bases lay between the germline ends. CDR3 residues: CASTLDSPLQNEQFF. For the CDR3, the DNA is TGTGCCAGTACTTTGGACAGCCCTTTACAAAATGAGCAGTTCTTC.

The V call is TRBV7-9, the J call TRBJ1-1, with TRBD1 matching over 11 bases. Germline V lookup: CDR1 SEHNR, CDR2 FQNEAQ (reference sequence). V shed 2 bases and J 6 bases; nucleotides not matched to a gene: 8. The CDR3 loop spans 16 amino acids. This CDR3 reads CASSLKGDRGEAEAFF. In DNA form, the CDR3 reads TGTGCCAGCAGCTTAAAAGGGGACAGGGGGGAGGCTGAAGCTTTCTTT.

This clone was detected a few times. V gene TRBV19 combines with J gene TRBJ2-7; no definite D call. The CDR3 has 15 amino acids. Between the trimmed V and J ends, which lost 5 bases and 0 bases, there was a span of 14 bases. Germline CDR1 and CDR2: LNHDA and SQIVND (reference sequence). For the CDR3, the DNA is TGTGCCAGTAGTCCCCTCCTAGGCGGCTCCTACGAGCAGTACTTC. It encodes CASSPLLGGSYEQYF. The whole variable domain, filled in from reference TRBV19 and TRBJ2-7, reads DGGITQSPKYLFRKEGQNVTLSCEQNLNHDAMYWYRQDPGQGLRLIYYSQIVNDFQKGDIAEGYSVSREKKESFPLTVTSAQKNPTAFYLCASSPLLGGSYEQYFGPGTRLTVT.

This clone was found a few times. This sequence joins TRBV9 and TRBJ2-3; perhaps TRBD2 as D (6 bases). The V end lost 0 bases, the J end lost 0 bases, and 8 bases lay between the germline ends. Germline-derived CDR1 and CDR2 are SGDLS and YYNGEE. This CDR3 has 15 amino acids. CDR3 amino acids: CASSVGGLSTDTQYF. In DNA, the CDR3 is TGTGCCAGCAGCGTAGGGGGACTCAGCACAGATACGCAGTATTTT.

V and J are TRBV4-1 and TRBJ1-1; TRBD1 might be the D (6 bases). The germline V gene has CDR1 MGHRA and CDR2 YSYEKL. Trimming removed 4 bases from V and 6 bases from J, with 18 bases in between. CDR3 length equals 15 residues. The CDR3 spells CASSPEGTLSPEAFF. The CDR3 DNA reads as TGCGCCAGCAGCCCGGAAGGGACACTCTCTCCTGAAGCTTTCTTT.

The J gene is TRBJ2-7, the V gene TRBV10-3, with 9 bases that match TRBD1. The CDR3 totals 15 residues. J lost 5 bases, V lost 2 bases, and 7 bases had no gene match. The germline CDR1 and CDR2 sequences are ENHRY and SYGVKD. The CDR3 nucleotides are TGTGCCATCAGTGAGGGGGACAGGGTCGGTGACGAGCAGTACTTC. Translating gives CAISEGDRVGDEQYF.

This clone was detected a few times. J is TRBJ1-2 and V is TRBV4-3; the D gene is possibly TRBD1 (6 bases). This CDR3 is built from 15 residues. Looked up from germline, CDR1 is LGHNA and CDR2 is YSLEER. Trimming took off 0 bases at V and 0 bases at J, with 8 bases between the two ends. The CDR3 bases are TGCGCCAGCAGCCAAGACACAGGGTCTAACTATGGCTACACCTTC. Amino acids: CASSQDTGSNYGYTF.

Only one count was recorded for this clone. The V gene is TRBV7-2, the J gene TRBJ1-1; D unclear. The CDR3 is 15 amino acids. Germline CDR1 reads SGHTA; CDR2 reads FQGNSA. V was pared by 7 bases and J by 8 bases, with 23 bases between. The CDR3 sequence is CASTPKNLRREEAFF. CDR3 DNA sequence: TGTGCCAGCACCCCAAAGAATTTGAGGAGGGAAGAAGCTTTCTTT.

The CDR3 here is CASSQGLAGRQYF. Written as DNA, the CDR3 is TGCGCCAGCAGCCAAGGACTAGCGGGTCGGCAGTACTTC. The rearrangement links TRBV4-3 to TRBJ2-7, with TRBD2 identical over 10 bases. The CDR3 extends over 13 amino acids. Per the germline V gene, CDR1 is LGHNA and CDR2 is YSLEER. V gave up 1 base and J gave up 9 bases; unmatched junction bases: 3.

The chain links TRBV6-4 to TRBJ1-2; TRBD1 matches 8 bases. Per the germline V gene, CDR1 is MRHNA and CDR2 is SNTAGT. V gave up 6 bases and J gave up 7 bases; unmatched junction bases: 10. The CDR3 consists of 14 residues. CDR3 region: CASSPPTGGSGYTF. The CDR3, as DNA: TGTGCCAGCAGCCCTCCCACAGGGGGAAGTGGCTACACCTTC.

The gene calls are TRBV9 and TRBJ2-3, with 12 bases lining up with TRBD2. The CDR3 covers 17 residues. The V gene end was trimmed by 3 bases and the J gene end by 2 bases; junction bases not matched to a gene: 7. In germline, CDR1 is SGDLS, CDR2 YYNGEE. CDR3 coding DNA: TGTGCCAGCAGCGCCCGGACTAGCGGGGCGAACACAGATACGCAGTATTTT. Amino acids: CASSARTSGANTDTQYF. The full variable domain, in which reference TRBV9 and TRBJ2-3 provide the parts outside the CDR3, is DSGVTQTPKHLITATGQRVTLRCSPRSGDLSVYWYQQSLDQGLQFLIQYYNGEERAKGNILERFSAQQFPDLHSELNLSSLELGDSALYFCASSARTSGANTDTQYFGPGTRLTVL.

The table lists this clone with a count of one. Here the CDR3 reads CASSPGQAQGSPLHF. The DNA for the CDR3 is TGCGCCAGCAGCCCCGGTCAGGCTCAAGGCTCACCCCTCCACTTT. V usage is TRBV5-1 and J usage is TRBJ1-6; D gene uncertain. CDR3 size: 15 residues. The V and J ends lost 4 bases and 10 bases respectively, with 18 bases between them. Germline assignment: CDR1 SGHRS and CDR2 YFSETQ.

The chain links TRBV19 to TRBJ1-5; no clear D gene. From germline, CDR1 is LNHDA and CDR2 SQIVND (reference sequence). The CDR3 runs 15 residues. V was clipped by 3 bases and J by 0 bases, with 9 bases between them. CDR3 DNA: TGTGCCAGTAGTATTAGGGAGTATAGCAATCAGCCCCAGCATTTT. Its translation is CASSIREYSNQPQHF. The complete variable domain, with remaining parts taken from reference TRBV19 and TRBJ1-5, reads DGGITQSPKYLFRKEGQNVTLSCEQNLNHDAMYWYRQDPGQGLRLIYYSQIVNDFQKGDIAEGYSVSREKKESFPLTVTSAQKNPTAFYLCASSIREYSNQPQHFGDGTRLSIL.

The rearrangement links TRBV28 to TRBJ2-2, with D possibly being TRBD2 (6 bases). V dropped 6 bases and J dropped 0 bases, with 11 bases sitting between them. This CDR3 is built from 15 residues. Looked up from germline, CDR1 is MDHEN and CDR2 is SYDVKM. This CDR3 reads CASSGGRANTGELFF. In DNA form, the CDR3 reads TGTGCCAGCAGCGGGGGACGGGCGAACACCGGGGAGCTGTTTTTT.

The chain has TRBV11-2 and TRBJ2-5; D gene uncertain. Germline CDR1 is SGHAT and CDR2 is FQNNGV. The CDR3 totals 14 residues. V lost 4 bases and J 4 bases, leaving 13 bases between the germline ends. The CDR3 here is CASSSVPTGETQYF. CDR3 bases: TGTGCCAGCAGCTCCGTCCCCACCGGAGAGACCCAGTACTTC.

This chain uses TRBV6-1 with TRBJ1-2; D gene unclear. Germline CDR1 reads MNHNS; CDR2 reads SASEGT. With 6 bases removed from V and 5 bases from J, the gap between germline ends came to 16 bases. This CDR3 has 14 amino acids. The DNA for the CDR3 is TGTGCCAGCAGAACATACGGGGTTTGGTATGGCTACACCTTC. Its translation: CASRTYGVWYGYTF.

The V and J genes are TRBV29-1 and TRBJ1-2; the D is unclear. Germline V CDR1 and CDR2: SQVTM, ANQGSEA. This CDR3 is 13 amino acids long. V was pared by 7 bases and J by 2 bases, with 14 bases between. CDR3 nucleotides: TGCAGCGCTATGACACATACGAACTATGGCTACACCTTC. Residues: CSAMTHTNYGYTF.

The chain couples TRBV2 to TRBJ1-1; possibly TRBD1 for D (5 bases). Trimming cost V 6 bases and J 0 bases, with 14 bases left between them. This CDR3 has 15 amino acids. The germline V gene encodes CDR1 SNHLY and CDR2 FYNNEI. CDR3 in DNA: TGTGCCAGCAGCTTCCCGGACACCATGAACACTGAAGCTTTCTTT. Its protein is CASSFPDTMNTEAFF.

The V gene is TRBV7-2, the J gene TRBJ1-1, with D possibly being TRBD1 (6 bases). CDR1 SGHTA and CDR2 FQGNSA come from the germline V gene. CDR3 length: 13 residues. V was cut by 7 bases and J by 10 bases, with 19 bases left in between. The CDR3 sequence: CASTIHREGGAFF. The CDR3 DNA reads TGTGCCAGCACCATACATAGAGAAGGGGGAGCTTTCTTT.

The chain combines TRBV19 with TRBJ1-1; D is uncertain. The germline V gene has CDR1 LNHDA and CDR2 SQIVND (reference sequence). The CDR3 covers 13 residues. V dropped 6 bases and J dropped 6 bases, with 14 bases sitting between them. CDR3 sequence reads: CASSLGRSSEAFF. The CDR3 bases are TGTGCCAGTAGCCTCGGTCGGAGCTCTGAAGCTTTCTTT.

This clone was seen only a few times. The chain couples TRBV7-3 to TRBJ1-1, with D tentatively TRBD1 (6 bases). CDR1 and CDR2 (germline): SGHTA, FQGTGA. The CDR3 has 14 amino acids. V dropped 2 bases and J dropped 5 bases, with 12 bases sitting between them. CDR3: CASSLSQGNTEAFF. CDR3 in DNA: TGTGCCAGCAGCTTATCCCAGGGGAATACTGAAGCTTTCTTT.

The V call is TRBV19, the J call TRBJ1-1; tentative D call: TRBD1 (5 bases). CDR3 length equals 16 residues. Germline assignment: CDR1 LNHDA and CDR2 SQIVND (reference sequence). V lost 3 bases, J lost 3 bases, and 17 bases lay in between. The CDR3, as DNA: TGTGCCAGTAGTATTAATTCGCTTGGGGGGTACACTGAAGCTTTCTTT. Protein sequence: CASSINSLGGYTEAFF.

This clone was observed a few times. This chain joins TRBV7-9 and TRBJ1-2; 8 nucleotides match TRBD1. V gave up 3 bases and J gave up 12 bases; unmatched junction bases: 9. CDR3 length: 13 residues. Germline V gene lookup returns CDR1 SEHNR and CDR2 FQNEAQ (reference sequence). The CDR3 reads CASSFSGGQSHTF. The DNA of the CDR3 is TGTGCCAGCAGCTTCTCAGGGGGCCAGAGTCACACCTTC.

The chain is built from TRBV7-2 and TRBJ2-7; TRBD2 might be the D (6 bases). Germline CDR1 reads SGHTA; CDR2 reads FQGNSA. V was shortened by 2 bases and J by 0 bases, with 11 bases between the two germline ends. The CDR3 runs 15 residues. CDR3 bases: TGTGCCAGCAGCTTACAGGCCGGGAGCTCCTACGAGCAGTACTTC. Translating gives CASSLQAGSSYEQYF. Using reference TRBV7-2 and TRBJ2-7 for the parts outside the CDR3, the full variable domain is GAGVSQSPSNKVTEKGKDVELRCDPISGHTALYWYRQSLGQGLEFLIYFQGNSAPDKSGLPSDRFSAERTGGSVSTLTIQRTQQEDSAVYLCASSLQAGSSYEQYFGPGTRLTVT.

This chain uses TRBV4-3 with TRBJ1-2; tentatively, D is TRBD1 (5 bases). The ends were cut back, 0 bases at V and 8 bases at J, with 7 bases in the middle. This CDR3 is built from 12 residues. Per the germline V gene, CDR1 is LGHNA and CDR2 is YSLEER. The CDR3 reads CASSQDQGGYTF. The CDR3 coding sequence is TGCGCCAGCAGCCAAGATCAGGGCGGCTACACCTTC.

The chain recombines TRBV6-6 with TRBJ1-2; D is perhaps TRBD1 (5 bases). CDR3 size: 15 residues. Germline-derived CDR1 and CDR2 are MNHNY and SVGAGI (reference sequence). V lost 7 bases and J 8 bases, leaving 23 bases between the germline ends. The CDR3 DNA reads as TGTGCCAGCAAGACCCATGGGGCTGCCGCAGTGGGCTACACCTTC. Translated, it gives CASKTHGAAAVGYTF.

V and J are TRBV7-2 and TRBJ2-1; tentatively, D is TRBD1 (6 bases). The V end lost 2 bases, the J end lost 9 bases, and 20 bases lay between the germline ends. The CDR3 contains 16 residues. CDR1 is SGHTA, CDR2 FQGNSA, per germline. CDR3 amino acids: CASSLNPGQLGSEQFF. CDR3 bases: TGTGCCAGCAGCTTAAACCCTGGACAGCTGGGGAGTGAGCAGTTCTTC.

The chain combines TRBV27 with TRBJ2-2; D gene unclear. The CDR3 consists of 14 residues. V lost 2 bases, J lost 4 bases, and 8 bases lay in between. The germline V gene has CDR1 MNHEY and CDR2 SMNVEV (reference sequence). The DNA of the CDR3 is TGTGCCAGCAGTTTACCCGTCGGCACCGGGGAGCTGTTTTTT. Residues: CASSLPVGTGELFF.

The chain links TRBV2 to TRBJ2-4; tentatively, D is TRBD1 (5 bases). V was trimmed by 3 bases and J by 0 bases, leaving 9 bases between them. CDR1 is SNHLY and CDR2 is FYNNEI in the germline V gene. This CDR3 is built from 15 residues. The CDR3: CASSETDLAKNIQYF. The CDR3 DNA is TGTGCCAGCAGTGAGACAGATCTAGCCAAAAACATTCAGTACTTC.